What follows are 15 T cell receptor beta chains derived from one specimen sequenced in a study of cytomegalovirus exposure and HLA in healthy donors. Primers: 60 Vbeta forward and 13 Jbeta reverse. Produced via immunoSEQ multiplex PCR; TCRdb's table is partial and in-frame only. Its table lists 140,000 or so clones. What was sequenced was PBMCs. The receptors come from a male donor in good health and CMV-seronegative.

V gene TRBV19 combines with J gene TRBJ1-2; maybe TRBD1 (5 bases). Deletions cut 6 bases from V and 4 bases from J, with 18 bases between. CDR3 length: 15 amino acids. Germline CDR1 is LNHDA and CDR2 is SQIVND (reference sequence). CDR3 sequence: CASSFPWGLAYGYTF. The CDR3 nucleotides read TGTGCCAGTAGCTTCCCATGGGGACTTGCCTATGGCTACACCTTC.

The gene calls are TRBV5-6 and TRBJ2-7; TRBD1 aligns across 7 bases. The J segment lost 2 bases and the V segment lost 0 bases, leaving 2 bases of the junction unmatched. CDR1 is SGHDT, CDR2 YYEEEE, per germline. This CDR3 has 14 amino acids. CDR3 coding DNA: TGTGCCAGCAGCTTGGCCGGACAGGCCTACGAGCAGTACTTC. Its protein is CASSLAGQAYEQYF.

V and J are TRBV28 and TRBJ1-4; D not certain. V dropped 1 base and J dropped 0 bases, with 3 bases sitting between them. The CDR3 is made up of 14 amino acids. Germline CDR1 is MDHEN and CDR2 is SYDVKM. CDR3 sequence: CASSLLSTNEKLFF. The DNA of the CDR3 is TGTGCCAGCAGTTTATTATCAACTAATGAAAAACTGTTTTTT.

The chain carries TRBV30 and TRBJ1-2; the match to TRBD1 covers 10 bases. CDR1 is GTSNPN, CDR2 SVGIG, per germline (reference sequence). Trimming cost V 2 bases and J 10 bases; bases outside gene matches: 7. The CDR3 runs to 13 residues. The CDR3 spells CAWSFSGTGVYTF. CDR3 sequence (DNA): TGTGCCTGGAGTTTCTCCGGGACAGGGGTCTACACCTTC.

This rearrangement joins TRBV5-4 to TRBJ2-7; TRBD2 matches 7 bases. J gave up 0 bases and V 4 bases, and 10 bases lay outside the gene matches. This CDR3 is 16 amino acids long. Germline loops: CDR1 SGHNT, CDR2 YYREEE (reference sequence). Written as DNA, the CDR3 is TGTGCCAGCAGCGACCAGACTAGCTTCCACTCCTACGAGCAGTACTTC. Amino acids: CASSDQTSFHSYEQYF.

This rearrangement joins TRBV6-5 to TRBJ2-2, with D possibly TRBD1 on 6 matching bases. Germline V gene data show CDR1 as MNHEY and CDR2 as SVGAGI. The V and J ends lost 2 bases and 7 bases respectively, with 14 bases between them. This CDR3 comprises 15 residues. The CDR3 DNA follows: TGTGCCAGCAGTTACGCCAGGGGATTTAACGGGGAGCTGTTTTTT. Amino acids: CASSYARGFNGELFF.

The gene calls are TRBV27 and TRBJ2-1; TRBD1 matches 8 bases. The V gene's germline CDR1 is MNHEY and CDR2 SMNVEV (reference sequence). The J segment lost 6 bases and the V segment lost 4 bases, leaving 5 bases of the junction unmatched. CDR3 size: 14 residues. This chain's CDR3 is CASSSGTGINEQFF. The CDR3, as DNA: TGTGCCAGCAGTTCCGGGACAGGCATCAATGAGCAGTTCTTC.

The chain has TRBV6-5 and TRBJ2-2, with D possibly matching TRBD1 (6 bases). Germline assignment: CDR1 MNHEY and CDR2 SVGAGI. The length of the CDR3 is 16 residues. Trimming took 0 bases from V and 4 from J, leaving 12 bases between them. CDR3 DNA sequence: TGTGCCAGCAGTTACTCCCCTACAGGGCTCACCGGGGAGCTGTTTTTT. Protein product: CASSYSPTGLTGELFF.

V is TRBV19 and J is TRBJ2-7; a possible D gene is TRBD1 (5 bases). V was pared by 5 bases and J by 4 bases, with 12 bases between. Looked up from germline, CDR1 is LNHDA and CDR2 is SQIVND (reference sequence). The CDR3 runs 13 residues. In DNA form, the CDR3 reads TGTGCCAGTAGTCCAGGGTTGGGGTACGAGCAGTACTTC. Translation: CASSPGLGYEQYF.

The chain links TRBV7-9 to TRBJ1-2; TRBD1 aligns across 8 bases. The length of the CDR3 is 11 residues. Trimming took 11 bases from V and 8 from J; bases not matched to a gene: 7. Looked up from germline, CDR1 is SEHNR and CDR2 is FQNEAQ (reference sequence). Written as DNA, the CDR3 is TGTGCCGGAGGACAGGGTAGAGGCTACACCTTC. Protein product: CAGGQGRGYTF. The whole variable domain, remainder taken from reference TRBV7-9 and TRBJ1-2, is DTGVSQNPRHKITKRGQNVTFRCDPISEHNRLYWYRQTLGQGPEFLTYFQNEAQLEKSRLLSDRFSAERPKGSFSTLEIQRTEQGDSAMYLCAGGQGRGYTFGSGTRLTVV.

CDR3 sequence (DNA): TGCAGCGTTAGACAGATAGACTCCTACGAGCAGTACTTC. It encodes CSVRQIDSYEQYF. The V and J genes are TRBV29-1 and TRBJ2-7; D may be TRBD1 (5 bases). Deletions cut 5 bases from V and 0 bases from J, with 11 bases between. Germline-derived CDR1 and CDR2 are SQVTM and ANQGSEA. This CDR3 is built from 13 residues.

The chain has TRBV6-1 and TRBJ1-2, with D maybe TRBD1 (5 bases). This CDR3 has 12 amino acids. Germline CDR1 MNHNS, CDR2 SASEGT. In nucleotides, the CDR3 is TGTGTGCCGGGGGACCCTAACTATGGCTACACCTTC. Amino acid sequence: CVPGDPNYGYTF.

The chain is built from TRBV5-6 and TRBJ1-5; D possibly corresponds to TRBD1 (5 bases). The CDR3 extends over 14 amino acids. CDR1 and CDR2 (germline): SGHDT, YYEEEE. The V and J ends lost 0 bases and 1 base respectively, with 5 bases between them. This CDR3 reads CASSLGTSNQPQHF. As DNA, the CDR3 is TGTGCCAGCAGCTTGGGGACAAGCAATCAGCCCCAGCATTTT. The whole variable domain, remainder taken from reference TRBV5-6 and TRBJ1-5, is DAGVTQSPTHLIKTRGQQVTLRCSPKSGHDTVSWYQQALGQGPQFIFQYYEEEERQRGNFPDRFSGHQFPNYSSELNVNALLLGDSALYLCASSLGTSNQPQHFGDGTRLSIL.

The chain recombines TRBV5-4 with TRBJ2-1; 7 positions agree with TRBD2. V gave up 4 bases and J gave up 8 bases; unmatched junction bases: 9. CDR1 SGHNT and CDR2 YYREEE come from the germline V gene (reference sequence). CDR3 length: 14 residues. The CDR3 coding sequence is TGTGCCAGCAGCAAAGGACTAGTCGGCGATGAGCAGTTCTTC. Encoded protein: CASSKGLVGDEQFF.

J is TRBJ1-2 and V is TRBV6-5, with 8 bases lining up with TRBD1. Trimming removed 5 bases from V and 8 bases from J; junction bases left unmatched: 7. There are 13 residues in the CDR3. The germline gives CDR1 MNHEY, CDR2 SVGAGI. This CDR3 reads CASSKTGAEGYTF. The CDR3 DNA sequence: TGTGCCAGCAGTAAGACAGGGGCCGAAGGCTACACCTTC.